This T cell receptor beta chain was profiled in a study of blood T cell repertoires in COVID-19. Study information: T cells, B-cell-depleted T cells, or PBMCs provided the cDNA or gDNA that served as material.

This clone occurred a few times. As handled by the study authors: From reference gene primer amplification, estimates of nucleated cell counts were derived. Profiling relied on immunoSEQ multiplex PCR, and the TCRdb table lists in-frame clones only, not all of them. Clonal size and the V and J genes are those of that table, whereas D and trimming came from the DNA. The data show approximately 140,000 clones, around 80% seen once. CDR1 SGHAT and CDR2 FQNNGV come from the germline V gene. CDR3 length equals 15 residues. The V end lost 5 bases, the J end lost 3 bases, and 16 bases lay between the germline ends.

Sequencing was done on a sample of peripheral blood. This sequence joins TRBV11-2 and TRBJ1-1; maybe TRBD1 (5 bases). This TCR came from a man aged 60 to 69 with acute or convalescent COVID-19. The CDR3 reads CASSPRDPGDTEAFF. CDR3 DNA: TGTGCCAGCAGCCCGCGGGACCCTGGGGACACTGAAGCTTTCTTT.